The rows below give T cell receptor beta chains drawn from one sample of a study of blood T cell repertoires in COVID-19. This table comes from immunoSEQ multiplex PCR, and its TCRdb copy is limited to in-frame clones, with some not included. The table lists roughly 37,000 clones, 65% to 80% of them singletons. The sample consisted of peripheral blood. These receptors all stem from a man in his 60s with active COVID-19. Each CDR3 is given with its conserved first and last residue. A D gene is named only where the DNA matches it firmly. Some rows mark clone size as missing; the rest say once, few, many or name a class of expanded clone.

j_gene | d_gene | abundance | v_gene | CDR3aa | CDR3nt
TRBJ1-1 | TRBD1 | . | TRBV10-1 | CARPTGGCTEAFF | TGCGCCAGGCCTACAGGGGGCTGCACTGAAGCTTTCTTT
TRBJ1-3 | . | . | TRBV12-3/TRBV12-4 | CASSLGRGNTIYF | TGTGCCAGCAGCCTTGGCAGAGGAAACACCATATATTTT
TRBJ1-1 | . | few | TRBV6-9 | CASLLLCQQFDIRGRGDTEAFF | .
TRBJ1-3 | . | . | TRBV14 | CASSQAFRSGNTIYF | TGTGCCAGCAGCCAGGCCTTCCGCTCTGGAAACACCATATATTTT
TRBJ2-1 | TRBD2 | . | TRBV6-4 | CASSDGTSGADEQFF | TGTGCCAGCAGTGACGGGACTAGCGGGGCTGATGAGCAGTTCTTC
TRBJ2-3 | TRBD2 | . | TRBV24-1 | CATSAPGAGADTQYF | TGTGCCACCAGTGCCCCCGGAGCGGGAGCAGATACGCAGTATTTT
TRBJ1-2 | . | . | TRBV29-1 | CSPRFPMTFLVEGYTF | TGCAGCCCCCGTTTCCCGATGACTTTTTTAGTGGAGGGCTACACCTTC
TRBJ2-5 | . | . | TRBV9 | CASSVAGGQETQYF | TGTGCCAGCAGCGTAGCCGGAGGCCAAGAGACCCAGTACTTC
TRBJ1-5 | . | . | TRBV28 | CASRYTGNSNQPQHF | TGTGCCAGCAGATATACGGGGAATAGCAATCAGCCCCAGCATTTT
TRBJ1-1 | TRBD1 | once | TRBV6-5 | CASSLTGATEAFF | TGTGCCAGCAGCCTCACAGGGGCGACTGAAGCTTTCTTT
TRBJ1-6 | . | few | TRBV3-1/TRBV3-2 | CASSHVPGGKDSPLHF | TGTGCCAGCAGCCATGTCCCGGGGGGAAAAGATTCACCCCTCCACTTT
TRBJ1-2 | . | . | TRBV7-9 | CASSLVQGKGYTF | TGTGCCAGCAGCTTAGTACAGGGCAAAGGCTACACCTTC
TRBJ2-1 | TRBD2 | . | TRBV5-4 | CASSLGASGSGYNEQFF | TGTGCCAGCAGCTTGGGAGCTAGCGGGAGTGGTTACAATGAGCAGTTCTTC
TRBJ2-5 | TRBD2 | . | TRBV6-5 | CASSYRLAGEETQYF | TGTGCCAGCAGCTATCGACTAGCGGGTGAGGAGACCCAGTACTTC
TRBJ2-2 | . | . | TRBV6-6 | CASRLLVTGELFF | TGTGCCAGCAGACTCCTGGTAACCGGGGAGCTGTTTTTT
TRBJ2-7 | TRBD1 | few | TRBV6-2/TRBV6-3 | CASSPQGEAYEQYF | TGTGCCAGCAGTCCCCAGGGGGAAGCCTACGAGCAGTACTTC
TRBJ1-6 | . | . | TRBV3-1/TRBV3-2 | CASSGGVYNSPLHF | TGTGCCAGCTCCGGGGGGGTTTATAATTCACCCCTCCACTTT
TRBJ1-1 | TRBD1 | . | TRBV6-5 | CASSPGTEASEAFF | TGTGCCAGCAGTCCCGGGACAGAGGCTTCTGAAGCTTTCTTT
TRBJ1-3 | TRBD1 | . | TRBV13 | CASSLGPGDSSGNTIYF | TGTGCCAGCAGCTTGGGCCCCGGGGACAGCTCTGGAAACACCATATATTTT
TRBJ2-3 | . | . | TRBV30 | CAWNGGRDTQYF | TGTGCCTGGAACGGGGGAAGAGATACGCAGTATTTT
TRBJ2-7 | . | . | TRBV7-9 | CASSLAQGTYEQYF | TGTGCCAGCAGCTTAGCGCAGGGGACATACGAGCAGTACTTC
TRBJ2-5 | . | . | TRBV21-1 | CASSKSLGTETQYF | TGTGCCAGCAGCAAAAGTTTGGGCACAGAGACCCAGTACTTC
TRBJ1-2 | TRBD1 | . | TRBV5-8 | CASSSGQGGTTGYTF | TGTGCCAGCAGCTCCGGACAGGGGGGCACTACTGGCTACACCTTC
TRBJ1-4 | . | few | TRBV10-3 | CASRGSAFRDEKLFF | TGTGCCTCAAGGGGTTCCGCTTTTAGAGATGAAAAACTGTTTTTT
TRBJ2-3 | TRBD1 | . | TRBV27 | CASRRQGWASTDTQYF | TGTGCCAGCAGACGACAGGGATGGGCTAGCACAGATACGCAGTATTTT
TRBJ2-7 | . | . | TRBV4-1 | CASSQVSQAYSYEQYF | TGCGCCAGCAGCCAAGTAAGTCAGGCTTACTCCTACGAGCAGTACTTC
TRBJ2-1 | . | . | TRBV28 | CASSSGAYNEQFF | TGTGCCAGCTCCTCGGGAGCCTACAATGAGCAGTTCTTC
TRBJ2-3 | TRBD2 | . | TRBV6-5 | CASSIAGNTDTQYF | TGTGCCAGCAGCATAGCGGGGAACACAGATACGCAGTATTTT